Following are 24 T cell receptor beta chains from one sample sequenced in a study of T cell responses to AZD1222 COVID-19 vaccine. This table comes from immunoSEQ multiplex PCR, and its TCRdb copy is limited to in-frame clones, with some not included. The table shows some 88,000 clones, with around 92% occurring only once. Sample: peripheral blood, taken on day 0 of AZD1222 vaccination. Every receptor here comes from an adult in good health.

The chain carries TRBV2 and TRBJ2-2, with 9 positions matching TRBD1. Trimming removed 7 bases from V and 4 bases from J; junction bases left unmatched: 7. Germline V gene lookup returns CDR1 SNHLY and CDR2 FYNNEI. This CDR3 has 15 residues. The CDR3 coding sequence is TGTGCCAGCATTGGGGACAGGGCTTTCACCGGGGAGCTGTTTTTT. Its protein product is CASIGDRAFTGELFF.

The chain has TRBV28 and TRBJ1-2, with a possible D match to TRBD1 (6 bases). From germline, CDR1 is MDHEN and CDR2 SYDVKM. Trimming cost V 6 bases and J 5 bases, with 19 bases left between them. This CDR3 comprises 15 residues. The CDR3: CASSPGGRRGYGYTF. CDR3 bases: TGTGCCAGCAGCCCCGGGGGCCGAAGGGGGTATGGCTACACCTTC.

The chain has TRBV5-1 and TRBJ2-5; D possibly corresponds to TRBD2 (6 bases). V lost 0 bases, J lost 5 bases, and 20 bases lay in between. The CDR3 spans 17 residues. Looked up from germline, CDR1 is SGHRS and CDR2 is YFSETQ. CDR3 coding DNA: TGCGCCAGCAGCTTGGGTATGGCGGGACGTTCGCGGGAGACCCAGTACTTC. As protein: CASSLGMAGRSRETQYF.

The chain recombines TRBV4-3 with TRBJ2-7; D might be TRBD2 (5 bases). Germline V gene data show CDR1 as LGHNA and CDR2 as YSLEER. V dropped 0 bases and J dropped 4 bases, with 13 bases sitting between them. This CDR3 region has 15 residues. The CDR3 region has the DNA TGCGCCAGCAGCCAAGATTGGACTCAACATTACGAGCAGTACTTC. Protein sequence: CASSQDWTQHYEQYF.

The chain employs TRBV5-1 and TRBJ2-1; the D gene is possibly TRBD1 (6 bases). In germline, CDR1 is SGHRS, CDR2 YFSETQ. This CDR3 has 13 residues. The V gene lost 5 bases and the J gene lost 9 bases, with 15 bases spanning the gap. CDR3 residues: CASRPYTGTEQFF. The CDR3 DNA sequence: TGCGCCAGCAGACCCTACACAGGGACTGAGCAGTTCTTC.

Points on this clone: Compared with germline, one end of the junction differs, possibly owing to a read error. The CDR3 coding sequence is TGCGCCGGCAGGCGATCCCGGGACTACGAGCAGTACTTC. Amino acid sequence: CAGRRSRDYEQYF. V and J are TRBV23-1 and TRBJ2-7; D is perhaps TRBD2 (5 bases). Being an ORF, TRBV23-1 has a function that is uncertain. The CDR3 is 13 residues long.

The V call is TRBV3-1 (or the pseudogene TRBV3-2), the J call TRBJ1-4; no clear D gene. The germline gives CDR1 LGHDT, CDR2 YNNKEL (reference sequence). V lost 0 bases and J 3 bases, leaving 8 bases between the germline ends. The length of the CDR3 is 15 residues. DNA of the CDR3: TGTGCCAGCAGCCAAGACCCCGGGCCTAATGAAAAACTGTTTTTT. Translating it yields CASSQDPGPNEKLFF.

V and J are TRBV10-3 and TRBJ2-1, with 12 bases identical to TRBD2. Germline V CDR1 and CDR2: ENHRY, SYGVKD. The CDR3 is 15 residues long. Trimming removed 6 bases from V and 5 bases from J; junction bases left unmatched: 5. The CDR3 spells CAIRTTSGRNNEQFF. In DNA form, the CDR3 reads TGTGCCATCAGGACCACTAGCGGGAGGAACAATGAGCAGTTCTTC.

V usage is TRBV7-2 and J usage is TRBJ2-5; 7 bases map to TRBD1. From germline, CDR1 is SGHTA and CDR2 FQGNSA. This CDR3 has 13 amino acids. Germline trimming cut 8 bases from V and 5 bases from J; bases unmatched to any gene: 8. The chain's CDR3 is CASRDRVQETQYF. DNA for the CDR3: TGTGCCAGCCGAGACAGGGTTCAGGAGACCCAGTACTTC.

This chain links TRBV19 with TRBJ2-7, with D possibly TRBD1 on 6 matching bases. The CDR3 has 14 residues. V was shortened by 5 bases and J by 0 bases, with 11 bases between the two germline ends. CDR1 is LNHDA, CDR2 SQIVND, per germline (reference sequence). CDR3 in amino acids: CASSPGASSYEQYF. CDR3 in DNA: TGTGCCAGTAGTCCAGGGGCCAGCTCCTACGAGCAGTACTTC. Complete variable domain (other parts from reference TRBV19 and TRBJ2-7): DGGITQSPKYLFRKEGQNVTLSCEQNLNHDAMYWYRQDPGQGLRLIYYSQIVNDFQKGDIAEGYSVSREKKESFPLTVTSAQKNPTAFYLCASSPGASSYEQYFGPGTRLTVT.

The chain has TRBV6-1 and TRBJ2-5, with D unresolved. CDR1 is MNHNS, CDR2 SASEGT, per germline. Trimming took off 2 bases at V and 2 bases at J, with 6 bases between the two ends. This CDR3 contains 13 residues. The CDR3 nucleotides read TGTGCCAGCAGTGAACAGACGCAAGAGACCCAGTACTTC. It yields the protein CASSEQTQETQYF.

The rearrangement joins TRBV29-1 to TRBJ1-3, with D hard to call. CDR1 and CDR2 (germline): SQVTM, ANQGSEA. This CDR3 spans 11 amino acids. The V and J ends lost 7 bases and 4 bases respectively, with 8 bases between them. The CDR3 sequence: CSELAGNTIYF. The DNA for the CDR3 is TGCAGCGAGTTAGCAGGAAACACCATATATTTT.

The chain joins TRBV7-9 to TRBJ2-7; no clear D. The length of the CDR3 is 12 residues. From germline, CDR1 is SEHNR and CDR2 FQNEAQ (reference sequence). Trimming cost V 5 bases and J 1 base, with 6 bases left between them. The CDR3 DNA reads TGTGCCAGCAGCCCCGGGTCCTACGAGCAGTACTTC. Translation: CASSPGSYEQYF.

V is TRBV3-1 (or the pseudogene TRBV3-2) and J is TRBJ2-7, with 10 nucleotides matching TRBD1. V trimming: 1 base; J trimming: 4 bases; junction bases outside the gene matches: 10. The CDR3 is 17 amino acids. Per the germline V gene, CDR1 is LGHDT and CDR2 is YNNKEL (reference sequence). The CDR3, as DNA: TGTGCCAGCAGCCAAGGCGCGGACAGGGGGGATCATTACGAGCAGTACTTC. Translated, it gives CASSQGADRGDHYEQYF.

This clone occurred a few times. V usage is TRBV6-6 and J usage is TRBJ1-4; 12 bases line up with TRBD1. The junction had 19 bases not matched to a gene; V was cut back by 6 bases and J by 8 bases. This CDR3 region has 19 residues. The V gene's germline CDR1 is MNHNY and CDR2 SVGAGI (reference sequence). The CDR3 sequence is CASSRLGQGALVPTEKLFF. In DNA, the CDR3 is TGTGCCAGCAGCCGACTGGGACAGGGGGCGTTGGTGCCTACCGAAAAACTGTTTTTT.

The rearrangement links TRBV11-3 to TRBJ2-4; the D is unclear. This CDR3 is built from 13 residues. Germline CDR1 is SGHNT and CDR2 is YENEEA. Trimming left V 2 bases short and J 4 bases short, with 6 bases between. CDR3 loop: CASSLSQKNIQYF. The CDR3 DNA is TGTGCCAGCAGCTTATCACAGAAAAACATTCAGTACTTC.

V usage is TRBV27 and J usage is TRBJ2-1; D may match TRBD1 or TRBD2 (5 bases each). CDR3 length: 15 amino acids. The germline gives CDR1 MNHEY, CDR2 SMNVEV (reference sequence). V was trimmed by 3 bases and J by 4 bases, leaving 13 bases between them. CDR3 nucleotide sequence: TGTGCCAGCAGTTTCGGGACGGGCAAATACAATGAGCAGTTCTTC. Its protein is CASSFGTGKYNEQFF.

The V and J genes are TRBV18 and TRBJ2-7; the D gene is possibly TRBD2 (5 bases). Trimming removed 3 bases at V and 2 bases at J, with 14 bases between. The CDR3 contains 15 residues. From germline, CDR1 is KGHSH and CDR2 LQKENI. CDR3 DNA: TGTGCCAGCTCACCTCTGGGCGGGCCCCCCTACGAGCAGTACTTC. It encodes CASSPLGGPPYEQYF.

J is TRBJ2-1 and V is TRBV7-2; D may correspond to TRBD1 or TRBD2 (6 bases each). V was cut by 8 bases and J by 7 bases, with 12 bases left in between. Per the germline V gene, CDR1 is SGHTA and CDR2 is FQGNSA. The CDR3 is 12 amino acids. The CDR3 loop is CASGRGVNEQFF. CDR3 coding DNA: TGTGCCAGCGGAAGGGGGGTTAATGAGCAGTTCTTC.

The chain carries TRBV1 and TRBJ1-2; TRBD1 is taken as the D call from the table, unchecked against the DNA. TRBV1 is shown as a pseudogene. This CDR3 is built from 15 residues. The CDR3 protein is CTSSQDWESGVGYTF. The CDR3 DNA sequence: TGCACCAGCAGCCAAGATTGGGAGTCAGGGGTTGGCTACACCTTC.

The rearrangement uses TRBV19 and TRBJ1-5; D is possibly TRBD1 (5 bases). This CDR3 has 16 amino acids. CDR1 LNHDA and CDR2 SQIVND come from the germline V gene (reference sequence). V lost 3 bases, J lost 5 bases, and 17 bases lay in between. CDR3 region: CASSISSFGGDQPQHF. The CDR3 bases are TGTGCCAGTAGTATTAGTTCGTTCGGGGGGGATCAGCCCCAGCATTTT.

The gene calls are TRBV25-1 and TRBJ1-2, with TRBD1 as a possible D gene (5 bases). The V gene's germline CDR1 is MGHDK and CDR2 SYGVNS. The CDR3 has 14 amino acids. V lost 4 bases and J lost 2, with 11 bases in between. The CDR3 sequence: CASSGRGLNYGYTF. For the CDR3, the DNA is TGTGCCAGCAGTGGACGGGGCCTCAACTATGGCTACACCTTC.

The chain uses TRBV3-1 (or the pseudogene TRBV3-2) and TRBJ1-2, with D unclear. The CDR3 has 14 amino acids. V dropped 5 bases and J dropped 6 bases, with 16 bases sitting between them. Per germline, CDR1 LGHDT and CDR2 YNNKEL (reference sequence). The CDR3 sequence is CASSWSEVYDGYTF. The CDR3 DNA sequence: TGTGCCAGCAGCTGGAGTGAGGTTTACGATGGCTACACCTTC.

CDR3 DNA sequence: TGTGCCAGCAGCTTAGATTCGTGGTACGAGCAGTACTTC. Translating it yields CASSLDSWYEQYF. The chain employs TRBV11-2 and TRBJ2-7; no reliable D call. The CDR3 is 13 amino acids. V lost 0 bases and J 4 bases, leaving 7 bases between the germline ends. Germline CDR1 SGHAT, CDR2 FQNNGV.